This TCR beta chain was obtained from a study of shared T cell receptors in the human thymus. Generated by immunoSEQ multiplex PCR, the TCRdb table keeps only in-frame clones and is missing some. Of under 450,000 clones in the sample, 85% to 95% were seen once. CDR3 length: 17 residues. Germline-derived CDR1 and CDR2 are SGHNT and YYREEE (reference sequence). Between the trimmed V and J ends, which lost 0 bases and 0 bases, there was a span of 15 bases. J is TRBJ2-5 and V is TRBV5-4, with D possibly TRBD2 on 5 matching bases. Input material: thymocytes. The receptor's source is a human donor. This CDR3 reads CASSLGLGAAYQETQYF. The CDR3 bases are TGTGCCAGCAGCTTGGGCCTCGGAGCGGCCTACCAAGAGACCCAGTACTTC.